This TCR beta chain was sequenced in a study of CD8+CD57+ T cells in acquired aplastic anemia. The CDR3 contains 15 residues. From germline, CDR1 is LNHNV and CDR2 YYDKDF (reference sequence). V dropped 3 bases and J dropped 2 bases, with 14 bases sitting between them. TCR beta VDJ and CDR3 profiles were obtained from a genomic DNA template. TCRdb independently ran MiXCR on the reads; one entry per CDR3 protein. The data show hundreds of thousands of distinct CDR3 sequences, roughly three fifths seen once. The TCR comes from a human donor with severe aplastic anemia or a healthy control (not recorded which). Sequenced: sorted CD4+, CD8+, or CD8+CD57+ T cells (not recorded which) from PBMCs. V gene TRBV15 combines with J gene TRBJ2-7; D possibly corresponds to TRBD2 (5 bases). The CDR3 coding sequence is TGTGCCACCAGCAGGGTGGACTCGCTCGCCTACGAGCAGTACTTC. It specifies CATSRVDSLAYEQYF.